Each of the 3 T cell receptor beta chains below was sequenced from the same sample in a study of T cell changes during pregnancy in multiple sclerosis (dated by TCRdb to between 2018 and 2021). The method behind the library was the immunoSEQ multiplex PCR assay. Held by TCRdb, this immuneACCESS table contains in-frame sequences only and omits some clones. Under half of the omission traces to an unresolved V gene where checked; the cause of the rest is unknown. For this sample there are over 35,000 clones; roughly nine tenths appear just once. Roughly 0.5% of the sample is in the top ten clones. The sequencing here drew on CD4+ T cells from peripheral blood mononuclear cells, taken in the first trimester of pregnancy. The receptors were gathered from a female donor with multiple sclerosis, enrolled in a pregnancy study.

The CDR3, as DNA: TGTGCCAGCAGCCCGGTGGTGCCGGGCTACACCTTC. Translated: CASSPVVPGYTF. The chain has TRBV6-1 and TRBJ1-2; D call uncertain. This CDR3 contains 12 residues. Germline-derived CDR1 and CDR2 are MNHNS and SASEGT. V shed 6 bases and J shed 8 bases, with 13 bases lying between them.

The chain uses TRBV7-5 and TRBJ2-7; TRBD2, the table's D call, was not compared with the DNA. TRBV7-5 represents a pseudogene. The CDR3 has 16 amino acids. The CDR3: CVRSPKEGGFTYEQYF. DNA for the CDR3: TGTGTCAGAAGCCCAAAGGAGGGAGGATTCACCTACGAGCAGTACTTC.

This clone was seen a single time. The DNA for the CDR3 is TGTGCCAGCACCCCCATTCCGGACAGGGGAGGAACCGGGGAGCTGTTTTTT. It encodes CASTPIPDRGGTGELFF. The rearrangement uses TRBV2 and TRBJ2-2; 9 bases agree with TRBD1. With V trimmed by 7 bases and J by 5 bases, 14 bases remained unmatched. CDR1 is SNHLY, CDR2 FYNNEI, per germline. CDR3 length: 17 amino acids.